This T cell receptor beta chain stems from a study of immune evolution from preneoplasia to lung adenocarcinoma. Measured with immunoSEQ multiplex PCR; TCRdb has only the in-frame clones, and not every one. The data hold around 7,900 clones, with roughly 73% observed a single time. Broader study findings: Later-stage lesions appeared to have more T cells, more diversity, less clonality. Top clone share appeared to fall from AAH through AIS, MIA, adenocarcinoma.

Patient tissue came from resections in Japan or China, 2014–2017. Histologic diagnosis was independently verified by two lung pathologists. The CDR3 sequence is 13 residues long. Germline V lookup: CDR1 MNHEY, CDR2 SVGAGI. The V end lost 7 bases, the J end lost 3 bases, and 12 bases lay between the germline ends. Concerning this clone: Its antigen is currently unknown.

This receptor was obtained from a person between 70 and 80 years old with lung adenocarcinoma. The sequenced sample was FFPE adjacent normal lung tissue. The chain links TRBV6-5 to TRBJ1-1; TRBD1 is a possible D gene (6 bases). CDR3 coding DNA: TGTGCCAGCAAGGGGGACCGGGACACTGAAGCTTTCTTT. Translation: CASKGDRDTEAFF.